Presented here are 24 T cell receptor beta chains from one specimen sequenced in a study of cytomegalovirus exposure and HLA in healthy donors. 60 Vbeta and 13 Jbeta primers were used in PCR. Profiled with immunoSEQ multiplex PCR; TCRdb holds only in-frame clones, not every one. The sample holds some 150,000 clones, 55% to 75% seen once. Specimen: PBMCs. Every receptor here comes from a man aged 45-65 years in good health and CMV-seropositive.

Turning to this clone: At one end, the junction sequence differs from germline, possibly due to a read error. This chain connects TRBV15 to TRBJ1-4; D possibly corresponds to TRBD1 (6 bases). This CDR3 spans 15 amino acids. Germline V gene sequence: CDR1 LNHNV, CDR2 YYDKDF (reference sequence). The CDR3 loop reads CATSGPGGANEELFF. In nucleotides, the CDR3 is TGTGCCACCAGCGGCCCGGGGGGGGCTAATGAAGAACTGTTTTTT. The variable domain in full, completed from reference TRBV15 and TRBJ1-4, reads DAMVIQNPRYQVTQFGKPVTLSCSQTLNHNVMYWYQQKSSQAPKLLFHYYDKDFNNEADTPDNFQSRRPNTSFCFLDIRSPGLGDTAMYLCATSGPGGANEELFFGSGTQLSVL.

The rearrangement uses TRBV4-3 and TRBJ1-3; D might be TRBD1 (6 bases). The CDR3 consists of 15 residues. Looked up from germline, CDR1 is LGHNA and CDR2 is YSLEER. V lost 0 bases and J 2 bases, leaving 8 bases between the germline ends. CDR3 loop: CASSQDPGAGNTIYF. In DNA, the CDR3 is TGCGCCAGCAGCCAAGATCCAGGGGCTGGAAACACCATATATTTT.

As for this clone: In the same sample, other DNA sequences code for this CDR3. The rearrangement links TRBV20-1 to TRBJ2-5, with 10 bases aligning to TRBD1. Germline V CDR1 and CDR2: DFQATT, SNEGSKA (reference sequence). Trimming cost V 6 bases and J 5 bases; bases outside gene matches: 0. CDR3 length: 11 amino acids. This CDR3 reads CSAGQGETQYF. The CDR3 DNA reads TGCAGTGCGGGACAGGGGGAGACCCAGTACTTC.

The chain couples TRBV5-5 to TRBJ1-2; D gene uncertain. This CDR3 contains 15 residues. V was cut by 2 bases and J by 2 bases, with 13 bases left in between. Germline V gives CDR1 SGHKS, CDR2 YYEKEE (reference sequence). CDR3 nucleotide sequence: TGTGCCAGCAGCTTTTTAGAGCGGGGAAACTATGGCTACACCTTC. Translated, it gives CASSFLERGNYGYTF.

The chain combines TRBV2 with TRBJ2-2, with 14 positions matching TRBD2. The ends lost 7 bases at V and 0 bases at J; junction bases unmatched: 16. This CDR3 is 21 amino acids long. The V gene's germline CDR1 is SNHLY and CDR2 FYNNEI. CDR3 loop: CASTGGLAGVRVTTNTGELFF. The CDR3 DNA reads as TGTGCCAGCACCGGGGGACTAGCGGGAGTTCGAGTAACAACGAACACCGGGGAGCTGTTTTTT.

The V gene is TRBV5-1, the J gene TRBJ2-1; no clear D. The CDR3 runs 13 residues. Trimming left V 4 bases short and J 0 bases short, with 5 bases between. Germline CDR1 SGHRS, CDR2 YFSETQ. In nucleotides, the CDR3 is TGCGCCAGCAGCACTTTCTCCTACAATGAGCAGTTCTTC. Translated: CASSTFSYNEQFF.

CDR3 in amino acids: CASKPGQGSYEQYF. CDR3 DNA sequence: TGTGCCAGCAAACCTGGACAGGGGTCCTACGAGCAGTACTTC. V usage is TRBV2 and J usage is TRBJ2-7; 9 bases are a match to TRBD1. The CDR3 sequence is 14 residues long. V dropped 7 bases and J dropped 1; count of bases not matched to a gene: 5. Germline-derived CDR1 and CDR2 are SNHLY and FYNNEI.

This clone was seen more than once but under ten times. The rearrangement joins TRBV5-1 to TRBJ2-1; TRBD1 matches at 12 bases. There are 17 residues in the CDR3. Germline V lookup: CDR1 SGHRS, CDR2 YFSETQ. V trimming: 4 bases; J trimming: 8 bases; junction bases outside the gene matches: 13. The CDR3, as DNA: TGCGCCAGCAGCGCACGGGACAGGGGGCGACGTAACCATGAGCAGTTCTTC. It encodes CASSARDRGRRNHEQFF.

The chain recombines TRBV18 with TRBJ2-1, with D possibly TRBD2 on 6 matching bases. Per the germline V gene, CDR1 is KGHSH and CDR2 is LQKENI. V lost 4 bases and J 4 bases, leaving 14 bases between the germline ends. This CDR3 has 15 residues. CDR3 region: CASSQPLTSYNEQFF. The CDR3 bases are TGTGCCAGCTCACAACCTCTGACTAGTTACAATGAGCAGTTCTTC.

This chain joins TRBV2 and TRBJ1-1; the D is unclear. Germline-derived CDR1 and CDR2 are SNHLY and FYNNEI. Deletions cut 5 bases from V and 3 bases from J, with 13 bases between. This CDR3 is 14 amino acids long. CDR3 sequence reads: CASSRARGYTEAFF. The CDR3 nucleotides read TGTGCCAGCAGTAGGGCCCGGGGATACACTGAAGCTTTCTTT.

CDR3 protein: CASSLRGGLTETQYF. For the CDR3, the DNA is TGTGCCAGCAGCCTTAGAGGGGGCCTTACGGAGACCCAGTACTTC. This chain joins TRBV9 and TRBJ2-5, with 7 bases matching TRBD1. Germline V gene data show CDR1 as SGDLS and CDR2 as YYNGEE. The length of the CDR3 is 15 residues. J was trimmed by 5 bases and V by 4 bases; bases with no gene match: 11.

V gene TRBV4-2 combines with J gene TRBJ2-5; a possible D gene is TRBD2 (6 bases). Deletions cut 2 bases from V and 1 base from J, with 11 bases between. The CDR3 is 15 residues long. CDR1 and CDR2 (germline): LGHNA, YNFKEQ. The CDR3 loop is CASSQPSGVQETQYF. CDR3 bases: TGTGCCAGCAGCCAACCATCGGGGGTCCAAGAGACCCAGTACTTC.

This clone has only a few counts. The chain combines TRBV6-1 with TRBJ1-2; unclear D gene. This CDR3 is 13 amino acids long. V was pared by 3 bases and J by 12 bases, with 17 bases between. Germline-derived CDR1 and CDR2 are MNHNS and SASEGT. The CDR3 loop is CASSEMAELWDTF. The CDR3 DNA is TGTGCCAGCAGTGAGATGGCAGAACTATGGGACACCTTC.

The rearrangement uses TRBV18 and TRBJ1-6, with D possibly being TRBD1 (6 bases). V was clipped by 4 bases and J by 5 bases, with 15 bases between them. From germline, CDR1 is KGHSH and CDR2 LQKENI. This CDR3 is 16 amino acids long. The CDR3 region is CASSQLQGKNNSPLHF. The CDR3 region has the DNA TGTGCCAGCTCACAGCTACAGGGTAAAAATAATTCACCCCTCCACTTT. Full variable domain (remainder filled in from reference TRBV18 and TRBJ1-6): NAGVMQNPRHLVRRRGQEARLRCSPMKGHSHVYWYRQLPEEGLKFMVYLQKENIIDESGMPKERFSAEFPKEGPSILRIQQVVRGDSAAYFCASSQLQGKNNSPLHFGNGTRLTVT.

This clone was picked up a small number of times. The chain recombines TRBV2 with TRBJ2-1, with 10 bases aligning to TRBD1. Trimming took 7 bases from V and 6 from J; bases not matched to a gene: 6. Germline CDR1 is SNHLY and CDR2 is FYNNEI. The CDR3 has 14 amino acids. The DNA of the CDR3 is TGTGCCAGCACAGGGACAGGGGTTTCCAATGAGCAGTTCTTC. Translation: CASTGTGVSNEQFF.

The rearrangement links TRBV14 to TRBJ2-2; D remains ambiguous. The ends were cut back, 7 bases at V and 4 bases at J, with 10 bases in the middle. This CDR3 has 13 amino acids. The V gene's germline CDR1 is SGHDN and CDR2 FVKESK. CDR3: CASNQALTGELFF. The DNA for the CDR3 is TGTGCCAGCAATCAGGCCCTCACCGGGGAGCTGTTTTTT.

V gene TRBV15 combines with J gene TRBJ2-1; 7 nucleotides agree with TRBD1. The length of the CDR3 is 13 residues. V lost 1 base, J lost 7 bases, and 1 base stayed unmatched. The germline V gene has CDR1 LNHNV and CDR2 YYDKDF (reference sequence). The chain's CDR3 is CATSRVQGNEQFF. The CDR3 DNA reads as TGTGCCACCAGCAGAGTACAGGGGAATGAGCAGTTCTTC.

The genes are TRBV6-1 and TRBJ2-3, with D tentatively TRBD1 (6 bases). V lost 4 bases and J 0 bases, leaving 8 bases between the germline ends. Germline V lookup: CDR1 MNHNS, CDR2 SASEGT. CDR3 size: 14 residues. The chain's CDR3 is CASSGGGSTDTQYF. The CDR3 DNA reads TGTGCCAGCAGTGGAGGGGGTAGCACAGATACGCAGTATTTT.

The chain uses TRBV9 and TRBJ2-5, with TRBD1 matching over 9 bases. V lost 0 bases to trimming and J lost 7 bases; unmatched junction nucleotides: 1. Germline V gene sequence: CDR1 SGDLS, CDR2 YYNGEE. The CDR3 loop spans 13 amino acids. The CDR3 reads CASSVVGQGTQYF. The CDR3 DNA reads TGTGCCAGCAGCGTAGTGGGACAGGGGACCCAGTACTTC. Drawing the rest from reference TRBV9 and TRBJ2-5, the complete variable domain is DSGVTQTPKHLITATGQRVTLRCSPRSGDLSVYWYQQSLDQGLQFLIQYYNGEERAKGNILERFSAQQFPDLHSELNLSSLELGDSALYFCASSVVGQGTQYFGPGTRLLVL.

The rearrangement links TRBV28 to TRBJ1-1, with 7 bases matching TRBD1. Unmatched junction bases numbered 9, after V lost 6 bases and J lost 5 bases. CDR3 length equals 14 residues. Looked up from germline, CDR1 is MDHEN and CDR2 is SYDVKM. CDR3 region: CASRPGTVWTEAFF. For the CDR3, the DNA is TGTGCCAGCAGGCCCGGGACAGTATGGACTGAAGCTTTCTTT.

V gene TRBV13 combines with J gene TRBJ1-2; 8 nucleotides align to TRBD1. The germline V gene encodes CDR1 PRHDT and CDR2 FYEKMQ (reference sequence). This CDR3 comprises 13 residues. V trimming: 5 bases; J trimming: 7 bases; junction bases outside the gene matches: 6. The CDR3 loop reads CASSMGQDPGYTF. CDR3 bases: TGTGCCAGCAGCATGGGACAGGACCCTGGCTACACCTTC. Combining the CDR3 with reference TRBV13 and TRBJ1-2 gives the whole variable domain AAGVIQSPRHLIKEKRETATLKCYPIPRHDTVYWYQQGPGQDPQFLISFYEKMQSDKGSIPDRFSAQQFSDYHSELNMSSLELGDSALYFCASSMGQDPGYTFGSGTRLTVV.

V and J are TRBV29-1 and TRBJ2-1; 10 bases align to TRBD2. CDR1 is SQVTM, CDR2 ANQGSEA, per germline. V was pared by 4 bases and J by 3 bases, with 6 bases of the junction left unmatched. The CDR3 sequence is 15 residues long. The CDR3 nucleotides read TGCAGCGTTGTTAGCGGGAGGACCCTCTACAATGAGCAGTTCTTC. Its protein is CSVVSGRTLYNEQFF.

The genes are TRBV6-1 and TRBJ1-6; D gene uncertain. Germline-derived CDR1 and CDR2 are MNHNS and SASEGT. The CDR3 covers 15 residues. V was cut by 5 bases and J by 0 bases, with 8 bases left in between. CDR3 sequence (DNA): TGTGCCAGCAGTAATTCCGTCTCCTATAATTCACCCCTCCACTTT. This codes for CASSNSVSYNSPLHF.

The chain links TRBV29-1 to TRBJ1-1, with 10 bases fitting TRBD1. The V and J ends lost 4 bases and 1 base, in that order; junction bases with no gene match: 9. CDR1 and CDR2 from the germline V gene are SQVTM and ANQGSEA. This CDR3 has 16 residues. CDR3 nucleotides: TGCAGCGTTGGGGGACAGGGGTCAGCCCAGAACACTGAAGCTTTCTTT. Its protein product is CSVGGQGSAQNTEAFF.